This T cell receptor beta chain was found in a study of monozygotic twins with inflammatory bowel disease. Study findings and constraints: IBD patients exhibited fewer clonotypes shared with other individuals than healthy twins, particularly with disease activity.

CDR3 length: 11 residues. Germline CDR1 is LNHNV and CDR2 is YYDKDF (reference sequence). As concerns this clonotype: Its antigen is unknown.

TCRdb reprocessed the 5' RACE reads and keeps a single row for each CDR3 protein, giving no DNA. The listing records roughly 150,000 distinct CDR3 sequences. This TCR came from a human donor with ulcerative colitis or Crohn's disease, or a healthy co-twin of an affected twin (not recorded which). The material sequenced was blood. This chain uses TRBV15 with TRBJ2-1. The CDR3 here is CATSRGNEQFF.